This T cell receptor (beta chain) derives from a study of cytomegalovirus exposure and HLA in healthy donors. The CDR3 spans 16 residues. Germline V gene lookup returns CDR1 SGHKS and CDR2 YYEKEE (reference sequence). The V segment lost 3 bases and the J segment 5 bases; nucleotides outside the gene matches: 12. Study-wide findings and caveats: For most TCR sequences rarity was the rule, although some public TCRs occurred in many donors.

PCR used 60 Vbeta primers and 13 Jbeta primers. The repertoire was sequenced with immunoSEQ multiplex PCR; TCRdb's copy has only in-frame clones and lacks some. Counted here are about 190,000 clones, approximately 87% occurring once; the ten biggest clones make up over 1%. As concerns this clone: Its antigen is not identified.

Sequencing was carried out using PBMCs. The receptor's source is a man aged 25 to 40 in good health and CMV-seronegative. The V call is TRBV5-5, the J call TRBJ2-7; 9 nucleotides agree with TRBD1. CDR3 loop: CASSWDPGQGANEQYF. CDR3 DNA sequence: TGTGCCAGCAGCTGGGATCCGGGACAGGGAGCCAACGAGCAGTACTTC.